This TCR beta chain emerged from a study of blood T cell repertoires in COVID-19. Study-level information: From the United States, Italy and Spain came samples of acute and convalescent COVID-19. The cDNA or gDNA used as material had been derived from T cells, B-cell-depleted T cells, or PBMCs.

The CDR3 has 15 amino acids. Germline V gene sequence: CDR1 SGHDT, CDR2 YYEEEE. Trimming pared 0 bases from V and 2 bases from J, leaving 12 bases between. Libraries were prepared by immunoSEQ multiplex PCR; TCRdb keeps only in-frame clonotypes and omits some of them. The repertoire consists of 270,000 or so clones, with just over 90% occurring once and the leading ten covering 2% to 2.5%. Assignments of participants to cohorts depended upon their own reported clinical history. The chain recombines TRBV5-6 with TRBJ2-7; D possibly corresponds to TRBD2 (5 bases). This clonotype originated in a woman in her thirties or forties with acute COVID-19. Sample: PBMCs or T cells enriched from blood (not recorded which). The CDR3 DNA reads as TGTGCCAGCAGCTTGGCCTCGGGGATCACCTACGAGCAGTACTTC. This gives the protein CASSLASGITYEQYF.